The rows below give T cell receptor beta chains drawn from one sample of a study of shared clonotypes between healthy human individuals. Some clones are missing from TCRdb's copy, which holds only in-frame ones; the method was immunoSEQ multiplex PCR. The data contain 2,500,000 or so clones, 85% to 95% of them seen just once; the ten biggest clones take up roughly 0.34%. Sequencing was carried out using naive CD4+ T cells from PBMCs. The receptors here all came from a man younger than 35 in good health. Some clones in this sample may be carry-over from other donors' samples. CDR3s include the opening cysteine and the closing phenylalanine or tryptophan. Each record gives: J gene, D gene, V gene, CDR3 protein, CDR3 DNA. A D gene is named only where the DNA matches it firmly.

TRBJ2-7,.,TRBV7-9,CASTPGLGASGSYEQYF,TGTGCCAGCACCCCCGGTCTGGGGGCTAGCGGAAGCTACGAGCAGTACTTC
TRBJ2-1,TRBD2,TRBV7-8,CASSPRLAGQLYNEQFF,TGTGCCAGCAGCCCACGACTAGCGGGGCAACTCTACAATGAGCAGTTCTTC
TRBJ1-2,TRBD1,TRBV6-1,CASIYPGGFGYTF,TGTGCCAGCATATACCCAGGGGGCTTTGGCTACACCTTC
TRBJ2-7,TRBD1,TRBV30,CAWSVSGTGPYEQYF,TGTGCCTGGAGTGTATCGGGGACAGGCCCTTACGAGCAGTACTTC
TRBJ2-7,.,TRBV28,CASRPTGSSSYEQYF,TGTGCCAGCAGACCCACAGGGTCGAGCTCCTACGAGCAGTACTTC
TRBJ2-3,.,TRBV6-5,CASRAAGARDTQYF,TGTGCCAGCAGAGCGGCCGGGGCACGAGATACGCAGTATTTT
TRBJ2-5,TRBD1,TRBV28,CASSWTGVRETQYF,TGTGCCAGCAGTTGGACAGGGGTCCGAGAGACCCAGTACTTC
TRBJ2-7,.,TRBV30,CAWTTGSSASSYEQYF,TGTGCCTGGACCACCGGGTCTAGCGCAAGCTCCTACGAGCAGTACTTC
TRBJ1-3,.,TRBV15,CATSRADISGNTIYF,TGTGCCACCAGCAGAGCGGACATTTCAGGAAACACCATATATTTT
TRBJ1-2,TRBD1,TRBV7-3,CASSSGTGKDRTF,TGTGCCAGCAGCTCGGGGACAGGGAAGGATCGGACCTTC
TRBJ1-2,TRBD1,TRBV6-5,CASSFSGGGGYTF,TGTGCCAGCAGTTTCTCAGGGGGAGGAGGCTACACCTTC
TRBJ2-1,.,TRBV30,CAWRSGSEQFF,TGTGCCTGGAGATCCGGGAGTGAGCAGTTCTTC
TRBJ1-2,.,TRBV6-6,CASSLDPSPNYGYTF,TGTGCCAGCAGCCTTGATCCAAGCCCTAACTATGGCTACACCTTC
TRBJ2-5,.,TRBV9,CASSPRLGGEETQYF,TGTGCCAGCAGCCCCCGTCTGGGAGGTGAAGAGACCCAGTACTTC
TRBJ2-5,TRBD2,TRBV5-6,CASSLPGGSGLETQYF,TGTGCCAGCAGCTTGCCCGGCGGGAGCGGGTTAGAGACCCAGTACTTC
TRBJ2-2,.,TRBV7-3,CASTQGANTGELFF,TGTGCCAGCACCCAGGGCGCGAACACCGGGGAGCTGTTTTTT
TRBJ2-5,.,TRBV7-2,CASSLVSGRGQETQYF,TGTGCCAGCAGCTTAGTGAGCGGTAGGGGCCAAGAGACCCAGTACTTC
TRBJ2-3,.,TRBV19,CASSASSTDTQYF,TGTGCCAGTAGTGCCTCTAGCACAGATACGCAGTATTTT
TRBJ1-4,.,TRBV18,CASSLSYDRLEEKLFF,TGTGCCAGCTCTCTCTCTTATGACAGGCTGGAGGAAAAACTGTTTTTT
TRBJ1-2,TRBD1,TRBV15,CATSRGGQGAYGYTF,TGTGCCACCAGCAGAGGAGGACAGGGAGCCTATGGCTACACCTTC
TRBJ2-6,.,TRBV30,CAWSYGANVLTF,TGTGCCTGGAGTTATGGGGCCAACGTCCTGACTTTC
TRBJ2-1,TRBD1,TRBV6-5,CASSAAGGTGNEQFF,TGTGCCAGCAGTGCCGCAGGGGGCACGGGCAATGAGCAGTTCTTC
TRBJ2-2,.,TRBV7-6,CASSLLPGVLTGELFF,TGTGCCAGCAGCTTATTGCCGGGAGTTTTGACCGGGGAGCTGTTTTTT
TRBJ2-6,.,TRBV19,CASSSPRGANVLTF,TGTGCCAGTAGTTCGCCGCGGGGGGCCAACGTCCTGACTTTC
TRBJ2-6,.,TRBV6-5,CASSFQDLRGANVLTF,TGTGCCAGCAGTTTCCAAGACCTGAGGGGGGCCAACGTCCTGACTTTC
TRBJ2-5,.,TRBV9,CASSVARAREQETQYF,TGTGCCAGCAGCGTAGCTAGGGCCAGGGAGCAAGAGACCCAGTACTTC
TRBJ2-7,TRBD2,TRBV28,CASATGGRPSYEQYF,TGTGCCAGTGCTACGGGCGGGAGACCCTCCTACGAGCAGTACTTC
TRBJ2-1,TRBD1,TRBV7-9,CASSSTAGQGASNEQFF,TGTGCCAGCAGCTCAACGGCCGGACAGGGGGCTAGTAATGAGCAGTTCTTC
TRBJ1-5,TRBD1,TRBV6-5,CASSSLTGGADQPQHF,TGTGCCAGCAGTTCATTAACAGGGGGCGCGGATCAGCCCCAGCATTTT
TRBJ1-5,.,TRBV27,CASSKGNGNQPQHF,TGTGCCAGCAGTAAGGGTAATGGCAATCAGCCCCAGCATTTT
TRBJ2-3,.,TRBV7-6,CASSLARSRTDTQYF,TGTGCCAGCAGCTTAGCGCGTAGCCGCACAGATACGCAGTATTTT
TRBJ2-2,TRBD1,TRBV6-4,CASSAYFLGQGAGTGELFF,TGTGCCAGCAGTGCGTACTTTCTGGGACAGGGGGCCGGCACCGGGGAGCTGTTTTTT
TRBJ2-2,.,TRBV7-7,CASSSSPSSGELFF,TGTGCCAGCAGCTCCTCACCTAGTTCCGGGGAGCTGTTTTTT